Each of the 25 T cell receptor beta chains below was sequenced from the same sample in a study of blood T cell repertoires in COVID-19. Generated by immunoSEQ multiplex PCR, the TCRdb table keeps only in-frame clones and is missing some. The sample lists a few hundred thousand clones; around 87% were seen once. Sequencing was done on a sample of peripheral blood. Source of these receptors: a young man with active or convalescent COVID-19.

V usage is TRBV28 and J usage is TRBJ1-3, with a weak D call TRBD1 (5 bases). The germline gives CDR1 MDHEN, CDR2 SYDVKM. The ends were cut back, 3 bases at V and 4 bases at J, with 16 bases in the middle. CDR3 length: 16 amino acids. The CDR3 protein is CASSFSWAGRGNTIYF. In DNA, the CDR3 is TGTGCCAGCAGTTTCTCCTGGGCAGGGAGGGGAAACACCATATATTTT.

This clone was observed a handful of times. This chain uses TRBV27 with TRBJ1-6, with 7 bases lining up with TRBD1. V lost 0 bases, J lost 6 bases, and 5 bases stayed unmatched. Germline CDR1 reads MNHEY; CDR2 reads SMNVEV (reference sequence). The CDR3 consists of 16 residues. The CDR3 DNA is TGTGCCAGCAGTTTATCGGGGGACAGAACTAATTCACCCCTCCACTTT. Its protein is CASSLSGDRTNSPLHF.

The rearrangement uses TRBV11-2 and TRBJ1-1; the D gene is possibly TRBD1 (6 bases). Germline V gene lookup returns CDR1 SGHAT and CDR2 FQNNGV. V was pared by 4 bases and J by 8 bases, with 20 bases between. The CDR3 covers 15 residues. The CDR3 DNA reads TGTGCCAGCAGCTCCTTAATACTTGGACAGACAGAAGCTTTCTTT. It encodes CASSSLILGQTEAFF.

This chain joins TRBV6-6 and TRBJ1-5, with 8 bases fitting TRBD1. CDR3 length: 16 residues. The junction had 8 bases not matched to a gene; V was cut back by 5 bases and J by 2 bases. Germline lookup yields CDR1 MNHNY and CDR2 SVGAGI (reference sequence). CDR3 DNA: TGTGCCAGCAGTGGCAAACAGGGGGGTCGCAATCAGCCCCAGCATTTT. Its protein product is CASSGKQGGRNQPQHF.

The chain links TRBV5-6 to TRBJ1-4; 7 bases match TRBD1. The CDR3 sequence is 16 residues long. Trimming at V came to 4 bases and at J to 7 bases, leaving 13 bases not matched to a gene. Germline CDR1 SGHDT, CDR2 YYEEEE. The CDR3 region is CASSLSYRGGSEKLFF. CDR3 coding DNA: TGTGCCAGCAGCCTATCCTACAGGGGAGGTAGTGAAAAACTGTTTTTT.

The chain employs TRBV27 and TRBJ1-3; TRBD1 might be the D (6 bases). CDR3 size: 14 residues. CDR1 and CDR2 from the germline V gene are MNHEY and SMNVEV (reference sequence). V dropped 6 bases and J dropped 4 bases, with 13 bases sitting between them. The CDR3 DNA sequence: TGTGCCAGCAGGCAAACAGGGTTGGGAAACACCATATATTTT. This encodes CASRQTGLGNTIYF.

This chain joins TRBV6-5 and TRBJ2-4, with D possibly matching TRBD1 (5 bases). This CDR3 spans 12 amino acids. Trimming took off 9 bases at V and 4 bases at J, with 10 bases between the two ends. CDR1 is MNHEY, CDR2 SVGAGI, per germline. In nucleotides, the CDR3 is TGTGCCAGTAGGGGCCCAAAAAACATTCAGTACTTC. Translating gives CASRGPKNIQYF.

The chain uses TRBV7-6 and TRBJ1-2, with a possible D match to TRBD1 (5 bases). CDR3 length equals 15 residues. Germline V gene lookup returns CDR1 SGHVS and CDR2 FNYEAQ. V was shortened by 6 bases and J by 4 bases, with 18 bases between the two germline ends. Written as DNA, the CDR3 is TGTGCCAGCAGGCCCGAGCGGGGGAGGGGCTATGGCTACACCTTC. It is translated as CASRPERGRGYGYTF.

This clone has a single count. The rearrangement joins TRBV19 to TRBJ2-5, with TRBD2 matching 11 bases. Germline V gene data show CDR1 as LNHDA and CDR2 as SQIVND (reference sequence). The V gene end was trimmed by 7 bases and the J gene end by 0 bases; junction bases not matched to a gene: 4. The CDR3 totals 15 residues. The CDR3 reads CASTPGLADQETQYF. The CDR3 DNA reads as TGTGCCAGTACCCCGGGACTAGCGGACCAAGAGACCCAGTACTTC.

This sequence joins TRBV11-3 and TRBJ2-5; TRBD2 aligns across 8 bases. The V gene's germline CDR1 is SGHNT and CDR2 YENEEA. V lost 5 bases to trimming and J lost 6 bases; unmatched junction nucleotides: 11. The CDR3 is made up of 15 amino acids. CDR3: CASSQLAGGRKTQYF. CDR3 bases: TGTGCCAGCAGCCAATTGGCGGGGGGCCGGAAGACCCAGTACTTC.

The chain recombines TRBV11-2 with TRBJ2-2; TRBD1 is a possible D gene (5 bases). V lost 1 base and J lost 8, with 5 bases in between. Germline CDR1 SGHAT, CDR2 FQNNGV. The CDR3 has 12 residues. The CDR3 spells CASSLAGGELFF. CDR3 coding DNA: TGTGCCAGCAGCTTAGCAGGGGGGGAGCTGTTTTTT.

The V call is TRBV10-1, the J call TRBJ2-7, with a tentative D call TRBD1 (6 bases). Trimming took off 9 bases at V and 4 bases at J, with 25 bases between the two ends. The CDR3 runs 16 residues. Germline values: CDR1 WNHNN, CDR2 SYGVQD (reference sequence). CDR3: CARRSWTAKAVYEQYF. The CDR3 region has the DNA TGCGCCAGACGATCCTGGACAGCCAAAGCCGTTTACGAGCAGTACTTC.

The CDR3 loop is CAITMGQSPMDYGYTF. CDR3 nucleotide sequence: TGTGCCATCACAATGGGACAGTCTCCGATGGACTATGGCTACACCTTC. V usage is TRBV10-3 and J usage is TRBJ1-2, with 7 nucleotides matching TRBD1. The trim removed 7 bases at V and 3 bases at J, leaving 14 bases unmatched. CDR3 length: 16 residues. Germline CDR1 and CDR2: ENHRY and SYGVKD.

The table lists this clone with a few counts. The chain is built from TRBV18 and TRBJ1-3, with 8 nucleotides matching TRBD1. V dropped 3 bases and J dropped 0; count of bases not matched to a gene: 4. This CDR3 region has 16 residues. CDR1 is KGHSH and CDR2 is LQKENI in the germline V gene. The CDR3 region is CASSPGTGSSGNTIYF. The CDR3 nucleotides are TGTGCCAGCTCACCGGGGACAGGTAGCTCTGGAAACACCATATATTTT.

The V call is TRBV6-5, the J call TRBJ2-3, with D uncertain. CDR3 length equals 13 residues. In germline, CDR1 is MNHEY, CDR2 SVGAGI. V gave up 8 bases and J gave up 5 bases, with 14 bases separating them. CDR3 in amino acids: CASRHLRGDTQYF. CDR3 sequence (DNA): TGTGCCAGCCGCCACTTAAGAGGAGATACGCAGTATTTT.

The V gene is TRBV5-1, the J gene TRBJ2-7; 15 positions agree with TRBD2. CDR3 size: 18 residues. The V gene end was trimmed by 4 bases and the J gene end by 2 bases; junction bases not matched to a gene: 10. Per germline, CDR1 SGHRS and CDR2 YFSETQ. CDR3 sequence reads: CASSPGLAGGPGAYEQYF. CDR3 nucleotide sequence: TGCGCCAGCAGCCCCGGACTAGCGGGAGGGCCAGGGGCCTACGAGCAGTACTTC.

The CDR3 region has the DNA TGTGCCAGCAGCTTGGTTGGGGCGACAGATACGCAGTATTTT. Translating gives CASSLVGATDTQYF. The gene calls are TRBV5-8 and TRBJ2-3; D may be TRBD1 (5 bases). V was clipped by 0 bases and J by 3 bases, with 8 bases between them. This CDR3 has 14 residues. From germline, CDR1 is SGHTS and CDR2 YDEGEE.

The chain recombines TRBV19 with TRBJ1-2; D remains ambiguous. V lost 3 bases and J 4 bases, leaving 15 bases between the germline ends. Germline V gene sequence: CDR1 LNHDA, CDR2 SQIVND (reference sequence). The CDR3 has 15 amino acids. In nucleotides, the CDR3 is TGTGCCAGTAGTATCGGGGAACCCTTCCGCTATGGCTACACCTTC. Its translation: CASSIGEPFRYGYTF. The full variable domain, completed using reference TRBV19 and TRBJ1-2, is DGGITQSPKYLFRKEGQNVTLSCEQNLNHDAMYWYRQDPGQGLRLIYYSQIVNDFQKGDIAEGYSVSREKKESFPLTVTSAQKNPTAFYLCASSIGEPFRYGYTFGSGTRLTVV.

Here the CDR3 reads CATSRSPTGPDYEQYF. DNA of the CDR3: TGTGCCACCAGCAGATCCCCTACTGGGCCGGACTACGAGCAGTACTTC. The chain employs TRBV15 and TRBJ2-7; D not certain. Germline V gene sequence: CDR1 LNHNV, CDR2 YYDKDF (reference sequence). V was trimmed by 2 bases and J by 3 bases, leaving 17 bases between them. The CDR3 runs 16 residues.

This chain connects TRBV15 to TRBJ2-2; TRBD2 is a possible D gene (5 bases). The length of the CDR3 is 15 residues. The V end lost 0 bases, the J end lost 7 bases, and 12 bases lay between the germline ends. CDR1 LNHNV and CDR2 YYDKDF come from the germline V gene (reference sequence). The CDR3 protein is CATSRDSTRDGELFF. In DNA form, the CDR3 reads TGTGCCACCAGCAGAGATTCTACCCGGGACGGGGAGCTGTTTTTT.

The chain joins TRBV10-3 to TRBJ1-1, with TRBD1 identical over 9 bases. Trimming removed 6 bases from V and 5 bases from J; junction bases left unmatched: 4. There are 13 residues in the CDR3. Per the germline V gene, CDR1 is ENHRY and CDR2 is SYGVKD. CDR3 bases: TGTGCCATCAGCCGACAGGGGGAGACTGAAGCTTTCTTT. The encoded protein is CAISRQGETEAFF.

This sequence joins TRBV12-3 or TRBV12-4 and TRBJ1-2; 7 nucleotides match TRBD1. This CDR3 is built from 12 residues. The junction had 8 bases not matched to a gene; V was cut back by 3 bases and J by 13 bases. The CDR3 reads CASSFGGTAGTF. The CDR3 bases are TGTGCCAGCAGTTTTGGAGGGACAGCTGGCACCTTC.

The rearrangement uses TRBV30 and TRBJ1-2, with 8 bases matching TRBD1. Germline V CDR1 and CDR2: GTSNPN, SVGIG (reference sequence). V lost 0 bases and J lost 6; bases outside the gene matches: 6. CDR3 length equals 14 residues. The CDR3 nucleotides read TGTGCCTGGAGTGTCCGGACAGGGTATGATGGCTACACCTTC. Encoded protein: CAWSVRTGYDGYTF.

The chain couples TRBV2 to TRBJ2-2; a possible D gene is TRBD2 (7 bases). The CDR3 contains 15 residues. The germline CDR1 and CDR2 sequences are SNHLY and FYNNEI. Deletions cut 3 bases from V and 4 bases from J, with 12 bases between. This CDR3 reads CASSDEGGGTGELFF. The CDR3 bases are TGTGCCAGCAGTGATGAGGGAGGGGGCACCGGGGAGCTGTTTTTT.

This rearrangement joins TRBV6-5 to TRBJ1-5, with 7 bases matching TRBD1. In germline, CDR1 is MNHEY, CDR2 SVGAGI. The CDR3 contains 15 residues. After removal of 6 bases from V and 4 bases from J, the junction contained 9 bases not matched to a gene. CDR3 loop: CASRVSTGENQPQHF. The CDR3 DNA follows: TGTGCCAGCAGGGTTTCCACAGGGGAGAATCAGCCCCAGCATTTT.